This TCR beta chain was sequenced for a study of T cell responses to AZD1222 COVID-19 vaccine. General observations from the study: No day 14 peak samples; only post-peak repertoires were characterized. Clonal diversity may have been underestimated, and the donors were mostly white British, with more females than males.

About this clone itself: Its specificity is not known.

Only in-frame clones appear in the TCRdb table, and some are missing; sequencing was by immunoSEQ multiplex PCR. Of roughly 160,000 clones in the sample, almost 90% were seen once. The germline V gene has CDR1 SGHAT and CDR2 FQNNGV. V was pared by 5 bases and J by 4 bases, with 8 bases between. This CDR3 contains 12 residues. The chain links TRBV11-2 to TRBJ1-1; D is uncertain. Specimen: peripheral blood, collected on day 0 of AZD1222 vaccination. The sequence came from an adult in good health. The CDR3 DNA is TGTGCCAGCAGCGGGGTTTTCACTGAAGCTTTCTTT. Translated, it gives CASSGVFTEAFF.